The sequence of this T cell receptor beta chain was determined in a study of T-cell memory formation after mild COVID-19. Each CDR3 protein gets one entry after TCRdb re-called the 5' RACE reads with MiXCR. The sample carries 70,000 to 100,000 distinct CDR3 sequences, around 16% recorded once. This clonotype was counted a few times. V lost 0 bases to trimming and J lost 3 bases, with 10 bases between them. Germline-derived CDR1 and CDR2 are LGHDT and YNNKEL (reference sequence). The CDR3 is 15 amino acids. This chain joins TRBV3-1 and TRBJ2-3; D ambiguous. The receptor was isolated from a man aged 18 to 30 who had mild COVID-19 (a few samples of this study predate the infection). Cell type and time point are not known. The sample comprised PBMCs or a T cell subset sorted from them (not recorded which). CDR3 amino acids: CASSQDQLETDTQYF. In DNA form, the CDR3 reads TGTGCCAGCAGCCAAGATCAGCTAGAAACAGATACGCAGTATTTT.